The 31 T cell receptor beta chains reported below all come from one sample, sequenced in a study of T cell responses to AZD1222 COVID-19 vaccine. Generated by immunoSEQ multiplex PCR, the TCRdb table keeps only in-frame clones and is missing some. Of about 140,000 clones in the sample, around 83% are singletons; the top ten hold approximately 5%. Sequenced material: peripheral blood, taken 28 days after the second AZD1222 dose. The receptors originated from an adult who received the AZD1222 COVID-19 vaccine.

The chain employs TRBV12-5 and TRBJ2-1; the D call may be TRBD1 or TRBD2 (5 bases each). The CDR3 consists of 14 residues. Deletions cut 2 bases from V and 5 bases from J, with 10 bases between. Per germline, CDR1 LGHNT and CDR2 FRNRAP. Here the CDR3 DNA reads TGTGCTAGTGGTTTGCGGGACGGACACAATGAGCAGTTCTTC. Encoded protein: CASGLRDGHNEQFF.

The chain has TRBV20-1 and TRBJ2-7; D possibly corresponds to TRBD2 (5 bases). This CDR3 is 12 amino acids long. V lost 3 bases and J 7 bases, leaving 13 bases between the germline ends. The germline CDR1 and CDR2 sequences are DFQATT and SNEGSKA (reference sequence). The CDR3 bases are TGCAGTGCTAGTCGGGCTAGCTGGGAGCAGTACTTC. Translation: CSASRASWEQYF.

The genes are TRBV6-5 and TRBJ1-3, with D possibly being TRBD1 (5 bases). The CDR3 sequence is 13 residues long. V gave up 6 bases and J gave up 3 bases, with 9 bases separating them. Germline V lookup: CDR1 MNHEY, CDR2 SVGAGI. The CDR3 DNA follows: TGTGCCAGCAGGGGGACGGGTGGAAACACCATATATTTT. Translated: CASRGTGGNTIYF.

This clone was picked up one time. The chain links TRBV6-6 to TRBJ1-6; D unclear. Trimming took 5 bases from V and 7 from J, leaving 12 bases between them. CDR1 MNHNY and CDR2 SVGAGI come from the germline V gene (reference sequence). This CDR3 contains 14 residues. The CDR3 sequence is CASSIELVNSPLHF. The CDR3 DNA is TGTGCCAGCAGTATAGAGCTTGTGAATTCACCCCTCCACTTT.

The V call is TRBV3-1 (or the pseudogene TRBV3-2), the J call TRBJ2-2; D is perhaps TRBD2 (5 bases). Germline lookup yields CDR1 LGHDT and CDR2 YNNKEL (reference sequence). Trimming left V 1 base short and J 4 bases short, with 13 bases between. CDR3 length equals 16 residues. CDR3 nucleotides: TGTGCCAGCAGCCAAGCCCTAGCTCAAAGCACCGGGGAGCTGTTTTTT. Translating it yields CASSQALAQSTGELFF.

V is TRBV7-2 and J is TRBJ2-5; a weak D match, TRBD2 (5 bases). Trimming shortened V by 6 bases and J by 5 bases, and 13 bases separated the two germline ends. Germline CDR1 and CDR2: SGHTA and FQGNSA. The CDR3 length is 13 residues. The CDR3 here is CASRLREGETQYF. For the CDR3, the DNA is TGTGCCAGCAGGCTGAGGGAAGGCGAGACCCAGTACTTC.

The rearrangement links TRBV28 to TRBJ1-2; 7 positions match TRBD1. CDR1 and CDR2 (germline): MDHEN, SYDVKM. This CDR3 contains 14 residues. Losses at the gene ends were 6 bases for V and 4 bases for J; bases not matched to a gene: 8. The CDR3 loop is CASRAAGGFYGYTF. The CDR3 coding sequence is TGTGCCAGCAGGGCGGCAGGGGGATTCTATGGCTACACCTTC.

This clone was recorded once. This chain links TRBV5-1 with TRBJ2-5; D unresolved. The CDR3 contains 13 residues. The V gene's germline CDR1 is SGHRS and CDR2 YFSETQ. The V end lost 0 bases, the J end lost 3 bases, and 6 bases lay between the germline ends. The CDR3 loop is CASSLVLEETQYF. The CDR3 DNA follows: TGCGCCAGCAGCTTGGTTCTAGAAGAGACCCAGTACTTC.

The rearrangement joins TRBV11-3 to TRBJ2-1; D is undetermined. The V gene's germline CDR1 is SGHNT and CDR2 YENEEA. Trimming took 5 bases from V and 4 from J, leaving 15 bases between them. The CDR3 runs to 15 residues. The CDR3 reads CASSRGELRYNEQFF. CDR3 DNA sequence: TGTGCCAGCAGCCGAGGCGAATTGCGATACAATGAGCAGTTCTTC.

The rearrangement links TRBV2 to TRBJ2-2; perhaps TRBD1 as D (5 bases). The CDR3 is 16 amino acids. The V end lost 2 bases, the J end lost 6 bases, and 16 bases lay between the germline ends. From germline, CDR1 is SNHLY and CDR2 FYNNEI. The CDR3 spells CASSEQWAGMAGELFF. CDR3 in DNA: TGTGCCAGCAGTGAACAGTGGGCAGGGATGGCCGGGGAGCTGTTTTTT.

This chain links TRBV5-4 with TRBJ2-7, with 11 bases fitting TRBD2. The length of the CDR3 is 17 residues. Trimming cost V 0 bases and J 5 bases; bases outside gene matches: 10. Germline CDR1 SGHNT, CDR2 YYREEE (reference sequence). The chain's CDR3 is CASSLVGSGRASHEQYF. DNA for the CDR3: TGTGCCAGCAGCTTGGTAGGTAGCGGGAGGGCTTCCCACGAGCAGTACTTC. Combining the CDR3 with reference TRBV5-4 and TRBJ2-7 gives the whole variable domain ETGVTQSPTHLIKTRGQQVTLRCSSQSGHNTVSWYQQALGQGPQFIFQYYREEENGRGNFPPRFSGLQFPNYSSELNVNALELDDSALYLCASSLVGSGRASHEQYFGPGTRLTVT.

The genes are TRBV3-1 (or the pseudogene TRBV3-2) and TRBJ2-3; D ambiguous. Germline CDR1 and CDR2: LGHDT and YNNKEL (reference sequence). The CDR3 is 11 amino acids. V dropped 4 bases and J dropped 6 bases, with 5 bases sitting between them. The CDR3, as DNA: TGTGCCAGCAGCCTGAGGGATACGCAGTATTTT. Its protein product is CASSLRDTQYF.

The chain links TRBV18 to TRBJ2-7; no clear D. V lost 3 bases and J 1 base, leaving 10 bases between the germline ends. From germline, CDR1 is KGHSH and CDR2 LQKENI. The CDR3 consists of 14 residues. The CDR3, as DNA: TGTGCCAGCTCACCGACACAGACTTCCTACGAGCAGTACTTC. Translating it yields CASSPTQTSYEQYF.

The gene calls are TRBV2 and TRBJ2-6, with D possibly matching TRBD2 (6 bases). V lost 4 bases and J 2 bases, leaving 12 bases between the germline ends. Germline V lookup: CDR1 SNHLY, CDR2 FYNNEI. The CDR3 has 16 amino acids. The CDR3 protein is CASSAGTLPGANVLTF. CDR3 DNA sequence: TGTGCCAGCAGTGCCGGGACTCTCCCTGGGGCCAACGTCCTGACTTTC.

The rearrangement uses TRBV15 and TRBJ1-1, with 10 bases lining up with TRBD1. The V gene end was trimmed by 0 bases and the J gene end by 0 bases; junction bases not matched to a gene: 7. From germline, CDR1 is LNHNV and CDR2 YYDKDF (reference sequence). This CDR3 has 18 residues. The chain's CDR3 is CATSRDRGTGVMNTEAFF. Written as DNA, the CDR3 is TGTGCCACCAGCAGAGATCGTGGGACAGGGGTAATGAACACTGAAGCTTTCTTT.

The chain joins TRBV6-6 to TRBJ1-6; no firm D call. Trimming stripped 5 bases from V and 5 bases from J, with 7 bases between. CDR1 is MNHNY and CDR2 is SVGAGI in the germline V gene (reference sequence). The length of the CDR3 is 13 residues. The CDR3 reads CASSAQDNSPLHF. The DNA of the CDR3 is TGTGCCAGCAGTGCCCAGGATAATTCACCCCTCCACTTT.

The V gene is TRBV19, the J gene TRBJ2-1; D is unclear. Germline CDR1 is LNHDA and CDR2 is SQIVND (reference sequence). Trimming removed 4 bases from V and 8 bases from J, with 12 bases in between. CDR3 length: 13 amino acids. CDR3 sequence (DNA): TGTGCCAGTAGTAGTAGGGCTCTAGATGAGCAGTTCTTC. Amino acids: CASSSRALDEQFF.

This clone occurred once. CDR3 loop: CATSDPGYRAFF. CDR3 nucleotide sequence: TGTGCCACCAGTGACCCAGGGTATCGAGCTTTCTTT. This chain uses TRBV24-1 with TRBJ1-1; tentative D call: TRBD1 (5 bases). CDR1 and CDR2 from the germline V gene are KGHDR and SFDVKD. Deletions cut 4 bases from V and 10 bases from J, with 12 bases between. The CDR3 totals 12 residues.

The CDR3 coding sequence is TGTGCCAGCAGCCAAGAATCCCAAGAGACCCAGTACTTC. Its translation: CASSQESQETQYF. J is TRBJ2-5 and V is TRBV4-2; no definite D call. V was shortened by 0 bases and J by 1 base, with 3 bases between the two germline ends. This CDR3 is 13 amino acids long. CDR1 and CDR2 (germline): LGHNA, YNFKEQ.

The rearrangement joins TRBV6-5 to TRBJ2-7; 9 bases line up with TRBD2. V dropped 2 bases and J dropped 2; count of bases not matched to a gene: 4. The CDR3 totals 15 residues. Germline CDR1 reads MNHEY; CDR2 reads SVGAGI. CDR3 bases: TGTGCCAGCAGTTACATAGCGGGGGACCCCTACGAGCAGTACTTC. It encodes CASSYIAGDPYEQYF.

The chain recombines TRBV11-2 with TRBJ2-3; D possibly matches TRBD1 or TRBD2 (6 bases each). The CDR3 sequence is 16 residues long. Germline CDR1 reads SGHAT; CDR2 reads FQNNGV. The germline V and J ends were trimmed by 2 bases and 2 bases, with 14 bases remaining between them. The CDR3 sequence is CASSLFRGTNTDTQYF. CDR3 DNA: TGTGCCAGCAGCTTATTTCGCGGGACAAACACAGATACGCAGTATTTT.

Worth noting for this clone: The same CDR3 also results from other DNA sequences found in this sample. The CDR3 here is CASSLGGNSPLHF. The CDR3 nucleotides read TGTGCCAGCAGTTTGGGGGGAAATTCACCCCTCCACTTT. The genes are TRBV12-3 or TRBV12-4 and TRBJ1-6; the D gene is possibly TRBD1 (5 bases). The V end was cut by 3 bases, the J end by 7 bases, with 7 bases between. CDR3 length: 13 residues.

The CDR3 protein is CASTQGGLVDTQYF. CDR3 coding DNA: TGTGCCAGCACCCAGGGGGGGCTGGTAGATACGCAGTATTTT. This chain connects TRBV6-5 to TRBJ2-3; D possibly uses TRBD1 or TRBD2 (7 bases each). The CDR3 is 14 amino acids. Germline CDR1 is MNHEY and CDR2 is SVGAGI. V shed 7 bases and J shed 5 bases, with 16 bases lying between them.

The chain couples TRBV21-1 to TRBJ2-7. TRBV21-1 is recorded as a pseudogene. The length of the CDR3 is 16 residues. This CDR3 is CASSKDRDPLDYEQYF. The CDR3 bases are TGTGCCAGCAGCAAAGATAGGGACCCTTTGGACTACGAGCAGTACTTC.

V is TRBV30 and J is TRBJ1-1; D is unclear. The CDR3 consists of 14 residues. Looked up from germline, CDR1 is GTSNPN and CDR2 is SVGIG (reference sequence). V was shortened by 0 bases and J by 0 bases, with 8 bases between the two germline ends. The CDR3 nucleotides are TGTGCCTGGAGTGTAACCGGCATGAACACTGAAGCTTTCTTT. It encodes CAWSVTGMNTEAFF. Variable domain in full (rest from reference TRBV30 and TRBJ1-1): SQTIHQWPATLVQPVGSPLSLECTVEGTSNPNLYWYRQAAGRGLQLLFYSVGIGQISSEVPQNLSASRPQDRQFILSSKKLLLSDSGFYLCAWSVTGMNTEAFFGQGTRLTVV.

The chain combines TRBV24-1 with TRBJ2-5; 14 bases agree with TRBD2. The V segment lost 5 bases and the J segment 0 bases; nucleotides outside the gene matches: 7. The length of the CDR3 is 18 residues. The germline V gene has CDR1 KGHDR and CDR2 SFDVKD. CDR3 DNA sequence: TGTGCCACCAGTGGGGGGACTAGCGGGGGACTCTACCAAGAGACCCAGTACTTC. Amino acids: CATSGGTSGGLYQETQYF.

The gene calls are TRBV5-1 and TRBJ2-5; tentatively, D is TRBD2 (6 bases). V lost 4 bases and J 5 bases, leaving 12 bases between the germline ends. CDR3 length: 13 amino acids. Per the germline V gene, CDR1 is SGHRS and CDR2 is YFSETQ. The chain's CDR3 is CASSGGSGETQYF. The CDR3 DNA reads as TGCGCCAGCAGCGGGGGGTCGGGGGAGACCCAGTACTTC.

CDR3 coding DNA: TGTGCCAGTAGTATGAGTCAGAACTCTAACTATGGCTACACCTTC. Translated, it gives CASSMSQNSNYGYTF. The V gene is TRBV19, the J gene TRBJ1-2; D unclear. This CDR3 is 15 amino acids long. With 3 bases removed from V and 0 bases from J, the gap between germline ends came to 11 bases. Germline V CDR1 and CDR2: LNHDA, SQIVND (reference sequence).

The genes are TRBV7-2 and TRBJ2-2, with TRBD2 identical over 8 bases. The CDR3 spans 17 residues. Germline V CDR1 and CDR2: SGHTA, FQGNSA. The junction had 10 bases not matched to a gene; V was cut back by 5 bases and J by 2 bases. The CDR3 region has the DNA TGTGCCAGCAGCCCCGGCCCGACTAGCGTCAACACCGGGGAGCTGTTTTTT. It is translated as CASSPGPTSVNTGELFF.

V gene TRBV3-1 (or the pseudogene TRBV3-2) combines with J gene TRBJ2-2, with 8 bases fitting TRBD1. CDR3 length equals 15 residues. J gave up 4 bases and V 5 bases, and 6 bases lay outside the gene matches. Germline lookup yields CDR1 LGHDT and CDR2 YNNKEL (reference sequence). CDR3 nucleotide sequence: TGTGCCAGCAGCGGACGGACAGGGATCACCGGGGAGCTGTTTTTT. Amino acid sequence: CASSGRTGITGELFF.

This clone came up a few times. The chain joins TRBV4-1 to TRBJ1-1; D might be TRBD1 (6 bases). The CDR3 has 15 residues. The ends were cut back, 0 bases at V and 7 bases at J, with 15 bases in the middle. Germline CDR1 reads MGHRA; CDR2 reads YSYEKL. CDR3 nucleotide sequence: TGCGCCAGCAGCCAAGAAAATGCCAGGACAGTTGAAGCTTTCTTT. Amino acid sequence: CASSQENARTVEAFF.